The 30 T cell receptor beta chains in this list originate from one sample, sequenced in a study of T cell responses to AZD1222 COVID-19 vaccine. Only in-frame clones appear in the TCRdb table, and some are missing; sequencing was by immunoSEQ multiplex PCR. The data show some 86,000 clones, around nine tenths seen once. The sample consisted of peripheral blood, taken 28 days after the second AZD1222 dose. The receptors derive from an adult who received the AZD1222 COVID-19 vaccine.

This chain connects TRBV6-5 to TRBJ2-3; 9 bases align to TRBD1. J lost 2 bases, V lost 6 bases, and 3 bases had no gene match. CDR3 size: 14 residues. CDR1 MNHEY and CDR2 SVGAGI come from the germline V gene. This CDR3 reads CASRWDRATDTQYF. CDR3 coding DNA: TGTGCCAGCAGATGGGACAGGGCCACAGATACGCAGTATTTT.

The chain links TRBV5-6 to TRBJ1-1, with TRBD1 identical over 7 bases. The ends lost 4 bases at V and 4 bases at J; junction bases unmatched: 13. Germline-derived CDR1 and CDR2 are SGHDT and YYEEEE. The CDR3 extends over 16 amino acids. CDR3 residues: CASSPHLRQGATEAFF. DNA of the CDR3: TGTGCCAGCAGCCCCCACCTACGACAGGGAGCCACTGAAGCTTTCTTT.

This rearrangement joins TRBV9 to TRBJ1-1; no definite D call. Germline V gene lookup returns CDR1 SGDLS and CDR2 YYNGEE. The length of the CDR3 is 14 residues. Between the trimmed V and J ends, which lost 0 bases and 6 bases, there was a span of 12 bases. CDR3 nucleotide sequence: TGTGCCAGCAGCGTAGCTCCTAGTGTTTCTGAAGCTTTCTTT. Its protein is CASSVAPSVSEAFF.

This chain connects TRBV5-6 to TRBJ2-5; a weak D match, TRBD2 (6 bases). Germline-derived CDR1 and CDR2 are SGHDT and YYEEEE. CDR3 size: 16 residues. The germline V and J ends were trimmed by 1 base and 1 base, with 14 bases remaining between them. In DNA, the CDR3 is TGTGCCAGCAGCTTGAGGGGACTCCCAGGCCAAGAGACCCAGTACTTC. Encoded protein: CASSLRGLPGQETQYF.

This chain connects TRBV3-1 (or the pseudogene TRBV3-2) to TRBJ1-1, with a weak D call TRBD1 (5 bases). CDR1 is LGHDT and CDR2 is YNNKEL in the germline V gene (reference sequence). The length of the CDR3 is 14 residues. V was pared by 4 bases and J by 1 base, with 10 bases between. The CDR3 region is CASSLGTGNTEAFF. The CDR3 nucleotides read TGTGCCAGCAGCCTCGGGACGGGGAACACTGAAGCTTTCTTT.

The chain couples TRBV5-1 to TRBJ2-5, with D unresolved. V shed 2 bases and J shed 1 base, with 18 bases lying between them. Germline lookup yields CDR1 SGHRS and CDR2 YFSETQ. The CDR3 is 17 residues long. This CDR3 reads CASSFWSETQRQETQYF. The DNA of the CDR3 is TGCGCCAGCAGCTTCTGGTCGGAGACCCAACGCCAAGAGACCCAGTACTTC.

This chain links TRBV10-3 with TRBJ1-5; 8 bases line up with TRBD1. CDR1 is ENHRY and CDR2 is SYGVKD in the germline V gene. The CDR3 runs 13 residues. Trimming took 4 bases from V and 4 from J; bases not matched to a gene: 0. The chain's CDR3 is CAISGQGNQPQHF. The CDR3 DNA follows: TGTGCCATCAGTGGACAGGGGAATCAGCCCCAGCATTTT.

The chain couples TRBV5-8 to TRBJ1-2; 10 bases map to TRBD1. This CDR3 has 13 amino acids. V lost 3 bases to trimming and J lost 4 bases; unmatched junction nucleotides: 0. In germline, CDR1 is SGHTS, CDR2 YDEGEE. The CDR3 coding sequence is TGTGCCAGCAGCTGGACAGGGGGCTATGGCTACACCTTC. Protein product: CASSWTGGYGYTF.

The chain couples TRBV2 to TRBJ1-6, with D uncertain. With 2 bases removed from V and 7 bases from J, the gap between germline ends came to 9 bases. The CDR3 is made up of 14 amino acids. From germline, CDR1 is SNHLY and CDR2 FYNNEI. In DNA form, the CDR3 reads TGTGCCAGCAGTGAAAGGCAGACGAATTCACCCCTCCACTTT. Its translation: CASSERQTNSPLHF.

The genes are TRBV4-2 and TRBJ2-7, with D possibly TRBD2 on 6 matching bases. CDR1 and CDR2 (germline): LGHNA, YNFKEQ. This CDR3 contains 12 residues. V gave up 5 bases and J gave up 5 bases, with 10 bases separating them. CDR3 protein: CASSSRRDEQYF. The CDR3, as DNA: TGTGCCAGCAGCTCCCGGAGGGACGAGCAGTACTTC.

V is TRBV5-5 and J is TRBJ2-7; D may correspond to TRBD1 or TRBD2 (6 bases each). The germline gives CDR1 SGHKS, CDR2 YYEKEE (reference sequence). The CDR3 extends over 14 amino acids. Trimming stripped 1 base from V and 2 bases from J, with 10 bases between. The CDR3 coding sequence is TGTGCCAGCAGCTTGTACAGGGAGGCCTACGAGCAGTACTTC. This sequence encodes CASSLYREAYEQYF.

The chain recombines TRBV6-5 with TRBJ2-1, with D hard to call. CDR3 length equals 13 residues. V was shortened by 0 bases and J by 8 bases, with 8 bases between the two germline ends. Germline values: CDR1 MNHEY, CDR2 SVGAGI. In DNA form, the CDR3 reads TGTGCCAGCAGTTACTCGGAGCCCCATGAGCAGTTCTTC. Translated: CASSYSEPHEQFF.

The chain carries TRBV11-2 and TRBJ1-1; D not certain. The CDR3 sequence is 15 residues long. Germline V gene data show CDR1 as SGHAT and CDR2 as FQNNGV. Trimming shortened V by 2 bases and J by 0 bases, and 10 bases separated the two germline ends. Written as DNA, the CDR3 is TGTGCCAGCAGCTTATTCGCAGCCCTGAACACTGAAGCTTTCTTT. It codes for CASSLFAALNTEAFF.

The chain recombines TRBV20-1 with TRBJ1-2; 8 nucleotides align to TRBD1. V gave up 4 bases and J gave up 6 bases; unmatched junction bases: 1. CDR3 length: 11 residues. Germline CDR1 DFQATT, CDR2 SNEGSKA (reference sequence). Here the CDR3 DNA reads TGCAGTGCTACAGGGGGCAATGGCTACACCTTC. Its translation: CSATGGNGYTF.

This clone was seen only once. The genes are TRBV19 and TRBJ1-5, with TRBD1 matching 9 bases. J lost 1 base, V lost 3 bases, and 13 bases had no gene match. Per the germline V gene, CDR1 is LNHDA and CDR2 is SQIVND (reference sequence). CDR3 size: 19 residues. CDR3 in DNA: TGTGCCAGTAGTATGGGAGGGCACAGGGGGCAATGGAGCAATCAGCCCCAGCATTTT. As protein: CASSMGGHRGQWSNQPQHF.

The gene calls are TRBV27 and TRBJ1-5; D perhaps matches TRBD1 (6 bases). The CDR3 covers 15 residues. CDR1 is MNHEY and CDR2 is SMNVEV in the germline V gene (reference sequence). Deletions cut 4 bases from V and 7 bases from J, with 17 bases between. The CDR3 DNA follows: TGTGCCAGCAGTTCAGTCGGGGGCGATTGGCAGCCCCAGCATTTT. Translating gives CASSSVGGDWQPQHF.

The chain uses TRBV3-1 (or the pseudogene TRBV3-2) and TRBJ1-5, with D tentatively TRBD1 (6 bases). The CDR3 is made up of 13 amino acids. V was shortened by 2 bases and J by 10 bases, with 12 bases between the two germline ends. Looked up from germline, CDR1 is LGHDT and CDR2 is YNNKEL (reference sequence). CDR3 coding DNA: TGTGCCAGCAGCCAAATAGGGGGTAGACCCCAGCATTTT. It is translated as CASSQIGGRPQHF.

The V call is TRBV19, the J call TRBJ1-5, with D perhaps matching TRBD1 (5 bases). The V gene lost 5 bases and the J gene lost 3 bases, with 8 bases spanning the gap. This CDR3 region has 13 residues. Germline lookup yields CDR1 LNHDA and CDR2 SQIVND (reference sequence). CDR3 in amino acids: CASSRTFNQPQHF. CDR3 nucleotides: TGTGCCAGTAGTCGGACATTCAATCAGCCCCAGCATTTT.

The chain joins TRBV6-6 to TRBJ2-7; 8 nucleotides line up with TRBD1. The trim removed 7 bases at V and 2 bases at J, leaving 7 bases unmatched. CDR3 size: 14 residues. Looked up from germline, CDR1 is MNHNY and CDR2 is SVGAGI (reference sequence). The CDR3 bases are TGTGCCAGCACTGGACAGGGTTGGACCTACGAGCAGTACTTC. It is translated as CASTGQGWTYEQYF.

The chain joins TRBV6-6 to TRBJ1-5, with D possibly being TRBD1 (5 bases). Germline CDR1 MNHNY, CDR2 SVGAGI (reference sequence). This CDR3 has 15 residues. Trimming pared 5 bases from V and 10 bases from J, leaving 21 bases between. The chain's CDR3 is CASSTPSRDGGPQHF. The CDR3 DNA reads as TGTGCCAGCAGTACACCTTCCAGGGACGGAGGACCCCAGCATTTT.

This clone was counted once. The V call is TRBV21-1, the J call TRBJ1-5; the table's D gene call, TRBD1, was not cross checked with the DNA. TRBV21-1 is listed as a pseudogene. The CDR3 sequence is 18 residues long. The CDR3 protein is CASSKSGQDPNSNQPQHF. CDR3 bases: TGTGCCAGCAGCAAATCGGGACAGGACCCGAATAGCAATCAGCCCCAGCATTTT.

The sample holds one count of this clone. CDR3 sequence: CASSESGDGQPQHF. CDR3 in DNA: TGTGCCAGCAGTGAATCTGGGGACGGGCAGCCCCAGCATTTT. The rearrangement uses TRBV6-1 and TRBJ1-5; D may be TRBD1 (5 bases). V was pared by 2 bases and J by 7 bases, with 12 bases between. The CDR3 runs to 14 residues. Germline CDR1 reads MNHNS; CDR2 reads SASEGT.

Only one count was recorded for this clone. J is TRBJ1-4 and V is TRBV28; maybe TRBD1 (6 bases). The germline CDR1 and CDR2 sequences are MDHEN and SYDVKM. This CDR3 contains 15 residues. V lost 6 bases and J 4 bases, leaving 15 bases between the germline ends. The CDR3 DNA sequence: TGTGCCAGCAGGGGATTCAGGACAGTTAATGAAAAACTGTTTTTT. Its translation is CASRGFRTVNEKLFF.

This clone was counted a single time. V and J are TRBV5-8 and TRBJ1-3; D gene ambiguous. This CDR3 spans 16 amino acids. Trimming removed 2 bases at V and 0 bases at J, with 12 bases between. Germline loops: CDR1 SGHTS, CDR2 YDEGEE. The CDR3 protein is CASSLGPTPSGNTIYF. The CDR3 DNA reads TGTGCCAGCAGCTTAGGACCGACCCCCTCTGGAAACACCATATATTTT.

The CDR3 protein is CSVESTGYEKLFF. The CDR3 DNA follows: TGCAGCGTTGAAAGCACTGGATATGAAAAACTGTTTTTT. The gene calls are TRBV29-1 and TRBJ1-4; D uncertain. The CDR3 sequence is 13 residues long. Germline V gene lookup returns CDR1 SQVTM and CDR2 ANQGSEA. V lost 2 bases and J 6 bases, leaving 10 bases between the germline ends. The entire variable domain, with the rest obtained from reference TRBV29-1 and TRBJ1-4, is as follows: SAVISQKPSRDICQRGTSLTIQCQVDSQVTMMFWYRQQPGQSLTLIATANQGSEATYESGFVIDKFPISRPNLTFSTLTVSNMSPEDSSIYLCSVESTGYEKLFFGSGTQLSVL.

This sequence joins TRBV11-2 and TRBJ1-2; no clear D. This CDR3 spans 14 amino acids. Trimming removed 1 base at V and 0 bases at J, with 6 bases between. The germline V gene has CDR1 SGHAT and CDR2 FQNNGV. CDR3 nucleotide sequence: TGTGCCAGCAGCTTAGGCACTCCTAACTATGGCTACACCTTC. Its protein is CASSLGTPNYGYTF.

The chain is built from TRBV9 and TRBJ2-3; no definite D call. V lost 4 bases and J 6 bases, leaving 12 bases between the germline ends. There are 13 residues in the CDR3. Germline V CDR1 and CDR2: SGDLS, YYNGEE. CDR3 residues: CASSPQVGDTQYF. As DNA, the CDR3 is TGTGCCAGCAGCCCCCAGGTTGGGGATACGCAGTATTTT.

The rearrangement uses TRBV7-2 and TRBJ2-4; 8 bases agree with TRBD2. Germline V gene lookup returns CDR1 SGHTA and CDR2 FQGNSA. V was pared by 4 bases and J by 2 bases, with 13 bases of the junction left unmatched. This CDR3 has 18 residues. DNA for the CDR3: TGTGCCAGCAGCTCACGGGCGACTAGCGCGGGATCCAAAAACATTCAGTACTTC. Translated: CASSSRATSAGSKNIQYF.

This clone showed up just once. V usage is TRBV6-2 or TRBV6-3 and J usage is TRBJ2-1; 11 nucleotides line up with TRBD1. V shed 2 bases, J shed 4 bases, and the junction held 1 base outside the gene matches. The CDR3 runs 15 residues. The germline gives CDR1 MNHEY, CDR2 SVGEGT. CDR3 nucleotide sequence: TGTGCCAGCAGTTACGGGACAGGGGGTTACAATGAGCAGTTCTTC. Translating gives CASSYGTGGYNEQFF.

V usage is TRBV28 and J usage is TRBJ1-2; D perhaps matches TRBD1 (6 bases). Trimming removed 4 bases from V and 7 bases from J, with 10 bases in between. Germline assignment: CDR1 MDHEN and CDR2 SYDVKM. This CDR3 is 12 amino acids long. In nucleotides, the CDR3 is TGTGCCAGCAGTTCAGGGGTCGGTGGCTACACCTTC. Encoded protein: CASSSGVGGYTF.